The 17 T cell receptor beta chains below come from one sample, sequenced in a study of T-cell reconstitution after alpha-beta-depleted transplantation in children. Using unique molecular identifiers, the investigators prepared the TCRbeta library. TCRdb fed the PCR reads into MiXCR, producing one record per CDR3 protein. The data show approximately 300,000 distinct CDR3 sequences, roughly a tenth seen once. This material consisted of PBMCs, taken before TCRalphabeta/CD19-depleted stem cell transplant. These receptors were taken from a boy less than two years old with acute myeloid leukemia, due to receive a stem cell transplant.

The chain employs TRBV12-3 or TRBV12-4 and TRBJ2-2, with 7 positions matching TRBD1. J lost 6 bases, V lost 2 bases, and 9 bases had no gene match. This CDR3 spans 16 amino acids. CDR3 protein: CASSLTQGIEAGELFF. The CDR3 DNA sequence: TGTGCCAGCAGTTTAACACAGGGGATTGAGGCCGGGGAGCTGTTTTTT.

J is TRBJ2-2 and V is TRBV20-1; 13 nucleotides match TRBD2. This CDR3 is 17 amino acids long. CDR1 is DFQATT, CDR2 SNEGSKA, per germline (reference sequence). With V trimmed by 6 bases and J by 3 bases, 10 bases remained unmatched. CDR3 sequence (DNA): TGCAGTGCCCTACTAGCGGGAGGGCCAAGGGACACCGGGGAGCTGTTTTTT. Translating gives CSALLAGGPRDTGELFF.

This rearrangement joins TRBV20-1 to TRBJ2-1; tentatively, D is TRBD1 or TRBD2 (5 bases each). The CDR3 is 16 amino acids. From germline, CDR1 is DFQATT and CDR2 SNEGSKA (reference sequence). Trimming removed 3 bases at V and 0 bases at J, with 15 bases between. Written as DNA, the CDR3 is TGCAGTGCTAGCCCCATGGGGGAGAGCTCCTACAATGAGCAGTTCTTC. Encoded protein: CSASPMGESSYNEQFF.

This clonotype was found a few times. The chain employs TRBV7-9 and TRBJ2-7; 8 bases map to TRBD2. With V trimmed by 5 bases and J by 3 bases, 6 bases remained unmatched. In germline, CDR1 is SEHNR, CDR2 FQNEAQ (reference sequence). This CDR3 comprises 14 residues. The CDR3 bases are TGTGCCAGCAGCCCCCCAGCGGGAGACTACGAGCAGTACTTC. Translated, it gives CASSPPAGDYEQYF.

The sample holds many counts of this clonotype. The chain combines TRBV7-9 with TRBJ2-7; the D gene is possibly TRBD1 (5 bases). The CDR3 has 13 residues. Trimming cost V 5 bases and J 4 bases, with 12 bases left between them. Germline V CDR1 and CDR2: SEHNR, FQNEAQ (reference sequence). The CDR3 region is CASSPIAGYEQYF. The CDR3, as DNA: TGTGCCAGCAGCCCAATCGCAGGGTACGAGCAGTACTTC. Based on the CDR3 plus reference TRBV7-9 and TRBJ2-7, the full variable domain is DTGVSQNPRHKITKRGQNVTFRCDPISEHNRLYWYRQTLGQGPEFLTYFQNEAQLEKSRLLSDRFSAERPKGSFSTLEIQRTEQGDSAMYLCASSPIAGYEQYFGPGTRLTVT.

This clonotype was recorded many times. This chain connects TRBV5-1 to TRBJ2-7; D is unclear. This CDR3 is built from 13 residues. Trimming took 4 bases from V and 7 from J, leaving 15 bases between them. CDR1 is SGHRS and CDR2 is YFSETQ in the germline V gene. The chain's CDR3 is CASSPMRNGEQYF. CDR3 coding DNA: TGCGCCAGCAGCCCCATGCGGAATGGGGAGCAGTACTTC.

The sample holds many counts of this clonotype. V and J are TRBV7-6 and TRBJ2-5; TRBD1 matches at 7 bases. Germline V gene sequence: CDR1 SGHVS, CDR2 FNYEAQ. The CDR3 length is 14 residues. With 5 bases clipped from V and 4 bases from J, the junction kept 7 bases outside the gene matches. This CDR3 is CASSVRAGGETQYF. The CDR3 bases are TGTGCCAGCAGCGTTCGGGCAGGGGGAGAGACCCAGTACTTC.

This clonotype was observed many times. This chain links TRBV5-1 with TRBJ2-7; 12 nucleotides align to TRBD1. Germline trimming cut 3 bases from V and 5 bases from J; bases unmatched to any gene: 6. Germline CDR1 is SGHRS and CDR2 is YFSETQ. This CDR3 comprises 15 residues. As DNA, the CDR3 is TGCGCCAGCAGCTGGGACAGGGGGCGCATAAACGAGCAGTACTTC. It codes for CASSWDRGRINEQYF.

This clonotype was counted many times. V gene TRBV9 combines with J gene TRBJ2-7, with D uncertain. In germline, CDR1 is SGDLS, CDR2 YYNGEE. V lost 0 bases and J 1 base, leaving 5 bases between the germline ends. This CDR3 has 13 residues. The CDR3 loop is CASSVAESYEQYF. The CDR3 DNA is TGTGCCAGCAGCGTAGCTGAATCCTACGAGCAGTACTTC.

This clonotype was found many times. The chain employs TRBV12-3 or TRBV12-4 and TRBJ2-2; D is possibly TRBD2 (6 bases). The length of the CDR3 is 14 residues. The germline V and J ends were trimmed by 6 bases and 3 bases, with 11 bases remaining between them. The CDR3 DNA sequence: TGTGCCAGCAGCCCCCGGGAGCACACCGGGGAGCTGTTTTTT. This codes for CASSPREHTGELFF.

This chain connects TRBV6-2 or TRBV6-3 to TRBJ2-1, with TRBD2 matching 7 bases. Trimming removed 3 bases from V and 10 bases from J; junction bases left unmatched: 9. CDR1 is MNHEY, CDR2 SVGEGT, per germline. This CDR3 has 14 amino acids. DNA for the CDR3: TGTGCCAGCAGTTATCCTGCGGGAGACCAAGAGCAGTTCTTC. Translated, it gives CASSYPAGDQEQFF.

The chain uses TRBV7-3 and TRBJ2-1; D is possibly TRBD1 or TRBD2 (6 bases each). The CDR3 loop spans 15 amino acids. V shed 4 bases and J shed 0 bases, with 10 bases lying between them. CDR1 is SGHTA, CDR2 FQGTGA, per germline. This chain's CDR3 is CASSSEGGSYNEQFF. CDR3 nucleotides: TGTGCCAGCAGCTCCGAGGGGGGCTCCTACAATGAGCAGTTCTTC.

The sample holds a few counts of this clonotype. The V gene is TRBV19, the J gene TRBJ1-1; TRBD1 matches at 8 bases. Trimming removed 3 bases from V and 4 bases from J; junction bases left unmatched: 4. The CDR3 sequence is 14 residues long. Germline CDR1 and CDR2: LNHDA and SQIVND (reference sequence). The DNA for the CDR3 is TGTGCCAGTAGTATTCCCAGGGGGCGCACTGAAGCTTTCTTT. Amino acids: CASSIPRGRTEAFF. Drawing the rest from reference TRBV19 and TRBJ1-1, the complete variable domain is DGGITQSPKYLFRKEGQNVTLSCEQNLNHDAMYWYRQDPGQGLRLIYYSQIVNDFQKGDIAEGYSVSREKKESFPLTVTSAQKNPTAFYLCASSIPRGRTEAFFGQGTRLTVV.

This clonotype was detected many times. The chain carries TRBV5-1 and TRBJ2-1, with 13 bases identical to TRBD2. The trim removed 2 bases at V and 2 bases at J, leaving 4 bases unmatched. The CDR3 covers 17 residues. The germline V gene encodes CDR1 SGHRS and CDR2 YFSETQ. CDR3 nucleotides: TGCGCCAGCAGCTTACTAGCGGGAGGGCCGGCCTACAATGAGCAGTTCTTC. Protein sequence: CASSLLAGGPAYNEQFF.

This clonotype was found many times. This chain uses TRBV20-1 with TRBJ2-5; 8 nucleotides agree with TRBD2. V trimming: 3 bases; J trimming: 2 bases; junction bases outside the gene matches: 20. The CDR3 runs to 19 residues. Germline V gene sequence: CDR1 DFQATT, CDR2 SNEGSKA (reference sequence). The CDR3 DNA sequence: TGCAGTGCTAGGGTAGACCTAGTCCGGGGGGGCCTCCGGCAAGAGACCCAGTACTTC. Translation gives CSARVDLVRGGLRQETQYF.

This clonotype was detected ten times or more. CDR3 DNA sequence: TGTGCCAGTCACCGGGGGACAAGGGAAAAACTGTTTTTT. This translates into CASHRGTREKLFF. The rearrangement uses TRBV19 and TRBJ1-4; weak D call: TRBD1 (6 bases). The CDR3 loop spans 13 amino acids. Trimming took off 8 bases at V and 8 bases at J, with 15 bases between the two ends. CDR1 LNHDA and CDR2 SQIVND come from the germline V gene (reference sequence). The full variable domain, with the rest looked up from reference TRBV19 and TRBJ1-4, is DGGITQSPKYLFRKEGQNVTLSCEQNLNHDAMYWYRQDPGQGLRLIYYSQIVNDFQKGDIAEGYSVSREKKESFPLTVTSAQKNPTAFYLCASHRGTREKLFFGSGTQLSVL.

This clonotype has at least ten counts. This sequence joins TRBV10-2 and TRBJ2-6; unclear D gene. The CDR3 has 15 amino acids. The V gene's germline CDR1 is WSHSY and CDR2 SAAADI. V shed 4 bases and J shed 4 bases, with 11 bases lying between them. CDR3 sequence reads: CASSALLLGANVLTF. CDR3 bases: TGCGCCAGCAGTGCTCTCCTTCTGGGGGCCAACGTCCTGACTTTC.